One sample yielded the 32 T cell receptor beta chains listed below, sequenced in a study of PD-1 blockade in classical Hodgkin lymphoma. The protocol was immunoSEQ multiplex PCR, while the TCRdb copy is restricted to in-frame clones and leaves out a portion. Of tens of thousands of clones in the sample, approximately 78% were seen once. Every patient had relapsed following autologous stem cell transplantation, and cohorts differed in brentuximab vedotin exposure. The sample here was peripheral blood mononuclear cells (PBMCs), taken before the second cycle of nivolumab. Receptor source: a human donor with classical Hodgkin lymphoma.

The chain uses TRBV11-2 and TRBJ2-7, with 7 bases matching TRBD1. Germline V gives CDR1 SGHAT, CDR2 FQNNGV. The CDR3 consists of 15 residues. V lost 6 bases to trimming and J lost 6 bases; unmatched junction nucleotides: 14. CDR3 region: CASSSPRTGGGEQYF. DNA for the CDR3: TGTGCCAGCAGTTCACCCCGGACAGGAGGAGGCGAGCAGTACTTC.

This clone has a single count. The genes are TRBV4-1 and TRBJ2-1, with D unclear. Germline V gives CDR1 MGHRA, CDR2 YSYEKL. The CDR3 has 11 amino acids. V lost 8 bases and J 8 bases, leaving 10 bases between the germline ends. The CDR3: CASSKGDEQFF. CDR3 DNA: TGCGCCAGCTCTAAGGGCGATGAGCAGTTCTTC.

The chain has TRBV7-3 and TRBJ1-6; D is ambiguous. Germline V CDR1 and CDR2: SGHTA, FQGTGA. CDR3 length: 15 residues. Trimming took off 3 bases at V and 6 bases at J, with 12 bases between the two ends. CDR3 protein: CASSFMAAPNSPLHF. The CDR3 bases are TGTGCCAGCAGCTTTATGGCAGCACCTAATTCACCCCTCCACTTT.

The chain links TRBV4-3 to TRBJ2-1; TRBD1 is a possible D gene (5 bases). Germline V gene data show CDR1 as LGHNA and CDR2 as YSLEER. CDR3 length: 13 residues. V gave up 2 bases and J gave up 7 bases, with 9 bases separating them. The CDR3 loop reads CASSQHKGNEQFF. CDR3 nucleotide sequence: TGCGCCAGCAGCCAACATAAGGGGAATGAGCAGTTCTTC.

This rearrangement joins TRBV28 to TRBJ2-2; 11 bases are shared with TRBD1. Germline CDR1 and CDR2: MDHEN and SYDVKM. The J segment lost 7 bases and the V segment lost 3 bases, leaving 4 bases of the junction unmatched. This CDR3 contains 15 residues. The CDR3 coding sequence is TGTGCCAGCAGTTTCCGGGACAGGGGGGTCGGGGAGCTGTTTTTT. It translates to CASSFRDRGVGELFF.

The chain combines TRBV9 with TRBJ2-2; D gene uncertain. The CDR3 covers 16 residues. V dropped 0 bases and J dropped 4 bases, with 13 bases sitting between them. Germline-derived CDR1 and CDR2 are SGDLS and YYNGEE. The CDR3 reads CASSVAVVGATGELFF. For the CDR3, the DNA is TGTGCCAGCAGCGTAGCAGTCGTCGGAGCCACCGGGGAGCTGTTTTTT.

To note about this clone: At one end the junction does not follow the germline gene, possibly because of a read error. The chain joins TRBV7-6 to TRBJ1-6; 9 bases align to TRBD1. Germline loops: CDR1 SGHVS, CDR2 FNYEAQ. The CDR3 sequence is 14 residues long. CDR3 sequence reads: CASSLGTGNSPLRF. DNA for the CDR3: TGTGCCAGCAGCCTAGGGACAGGGAATTCACCCCTCCGCTTT.

The rearrangement links TRBV11-2 to TRBJ1-6; 7 nucleotides agree with TRBD1. Trimming at V came to 0 bases and at J to 8 bases, leaving 4 bases not matched to a gene. From germline, CDR1 is SGHAT and CDR2 FQNNGV. The CDR3 consists of 15 residues. The CDR3 DNA follows: TGTGCCAGCAGCTTAGACGGACAGGTGGATTCACCCCTCCACTTT. It translates to CASSLDGQVDSPLHF.

J is TRBJ2-3 and V is TRBV9, with 10 bases matching TRBD2. Per germline, CDR1 SGDLS and CDR2 YYNGEE. J lost 0 bases, V lost 0 bases, and 1 base had no gene match. The CDR3 has 16 residues. The CDR3 coding sequence is TGTGCCAGCAGCGTAGTTAGCGGGGGGAGCACAGATACGCAGTATTTT. It is translated as CASSVVSGGSTDTQYF.

The chain has TRBV9 and TRBJ1-2; no clear D gene. The CDR3 length is 15 residues. Germline CDR1 SGDLS, CDR2 YYNGEE. Between the trimmed V and J ends, which lost 2 bases and 6 bases, there was a span of 17 bases. The CDR3 sequence is CASSVGPGGRDGYTF. As DNA, the CDR3 is TGTGCCAGCAGCGTCGGTCCCGGAGGTAGGGATGGCTACACCTTC.

The V gene is TRBV15, the J gene TRBJ2-3; D not resolved. Trimming stripped 3 bases from V and 6 bases from J, with 7 bases between. This CDR3 is 12 amino acids long. The V gene's germline CDR1 is LNHNV and CDR2 YYDKDF (reference sequence). In DNA, the CDR3 is TGTGCCACCAGCAGGGACGGGGATACGCAGTATTTT. This gives the protein CATSRDGDTQYF.

V gene TRBV19 combines with J gene TRBJ2-6; D may be TRBD1 (5 bases). V was cut by 7 bases and J by 1 base, with 11 bases left in between. Germline CDR1 LNHDA, CDR2 SQIVND (reference sequence). The CDR3 runs 15 residues. The CDR3 coding sequence is TGTGCCAGTACCCAAAGGGGATCTGGGGCCAACGTCCTGACTTTC. It yields the protein CASTQRGSGANVLTF.

This clone showed up just a few times. The J gene is TRBJ2-5, the V gene TRBV4-3, with 7 bases matching TRBD2. Germline loops: CDR1 LGHNA, CDR2 YSLEER. J gave up 0 bases and V 6 bases, and 4 bases lay outside the gene matches. This CDR3 region has 14 residues. CDR3 amino acids: CASSMGGNQETQYF. CDR3 coding DNA: TGCGCCAGCAGTATGGGGGGGAACCAAGAGACCCAGTACTTC.

The chain links TRBV28 to TRBJ1-4; D ambiguous. The germline V gene has CDR1 MDHEN and CDR2 SYDVKM. Deletions cut 3 bases from V and 7 bases from J, with 3 bases between. The CDR3 has 11 amino acids. The CDR3 region has the DNA TGTGCCAGCAGTTTGGGTGAAAAACTGTTTTTT. As protein: CASSLGEKLFF.

The gene calls are TRBV19 and TRBJ2-5; TRBD1 matches at 9 bases. CDR3 length: 15 residues. V lost 5 bases to trimming and J lost 0 bases; unmatched junction nucleotides: 4. Germline CDR1 LNHDA, CDR2 SQIVND (reference sequence). The CDR3 spells CASSPWDRDQETQYF. The CDR3 DNA sequence: TGTGCCAGTAGTCCGTGGGACAGGGACCAAGAGACCCAGTACTTC.

This sequence joins TRBV6-6 and TRBJ2-7; perhaps D is TRBD1 or TRBD2 (5 bases each). The germline V and J ends were trimmed by 6 bases and 4 bases, with 16 bases remaining between them. The CDR3 has 14 amino acids. Germline V gene lookup returns CDR1 MNHNY and CDR2 SVGAGI (reference sequence). Here the CDR3 DNA reads TGTGCCAGCAGCTCCCCCCCGGGGCGGTACGAGCAGTACTTC. This translates into CASSSPPGRYEQYF.

The gene calls are TRBV19 and TRBJ2-2; D possibly corresponds to TRBD1 (6 bases). The V gene's germline CDR1 is LNHDA and CDR2 SQIVND (reference sequence). V was cut by 6 bases and J by 4 bases, with 15 bases left in between. This CDR3 has 15 residues. CDR3: CASSTPTGPTGELFF. DNA of the CDR3: TGTGCCAGTAGCACTCCGACAGGCCCCACCGGGGAGCTGTTTTTT.

The CDR3 bases are TGTGCCAGCAGTTTAGTCGGGGGGGGAGCCAAAAACATTCAGTACTTC. This codes for CASSLVGGGAKNIQYF. V usage is TRBV28 and J usage is TRBJ2-4; 8 bases line up with TRBD2. Trimming took 2 bases from V and 0 from J; bases not matched to a gene: 3. CDR3 length: 16 amino acids. Germline lookup yields CDR1 MDHEN and CDR2 SYDVKM. The whole variable domain, remainder taken from reference TRBV28 and TRBJ2-4, is DVKVTQSSRYLVKRTGEKVFLECVQDMDHENMFWYRQDPGLGLRLIYFSYDVKMKEKGDIPEGYSVSREKKERFSLILESASTNQTSMYLCASSLVGGGAKNIQYFGAGTRLSVL.

The J gene is TRBJ1-6, the V gene TRBV6-5; D is ambiguous. The CDR3 consists of 16 residues. V lost 4 bases, J lost 7 bases, and 17 bases lay in between. The germline gives CDR1 MNHEY, CDR2 SVGAGI. The CDR3 here is CASSFGSRTTNSPLHF. The CDR3 nucleotides read TGTGCCAGCAGTTTTGGTTCCAGAACCACGAATTCACCCCTCCACTTT.

CDR3 sequence (DNA): TGTGCCTGGAGTCTCGGGGCGGACAGCTCCTACAATGAGCAGTTCTTC. It is translated as CAWSLGADSSYNEQFF. This chain joins TRBV30 and TRBJ2-1; perhaps TRBD1 as D (6 bases). The CDR3 runs to 16 residues. Germline V gene lookup returns CDR1 GTSNPN and CDR2 SVGIG (reference sequence). Trimming left V 2 bases short and J 0 bases short, with 14 bases between.

The genes are TRBV7-3 and TRBJ2-4; the match to TRBD1 covers 7 bases. The CDR3 runs 14 residues. Germline V gene sequence: CDR1 SGHTA, CDR2 FQGTGA. V shed 5 bases and J 7 bases; nucleotides not matched to a gene: 8. The CDR3 reads CASSKGDSGNIQYF. As DNA, the CDR3 is TGTGCCAGCAGCAAAGGGGACAGTGGTAACATTCAGTACTTC.

The chain has TRBV30 and TRBJ2-5; 9 bases fit TRBD2. The CDR3 consists of 14 residues. CDR1 is GTSNPN, CDR2 SVGIG, per germline (reference sequence). Trimming cost V 3 bases and J 5 bases; bases outside gene matches: 7. CDR3: CAWRLRGGRETQYF. Written as DNA, the CDR3 is TGTGCCTGGAGACTGCGGGGGGGCAGGGAGACCCAGTACTTC.

V and J are TRBV5-8 and TRBJ1-6; D gene ambiguous. This CDR3 region has 14 residues. The V end lost 1 base, the J end lost 5 bases, and 7 bases lay between the germline ends. Germline values: CDR1 SGHTS, CDR2 YDEGEE. Written as DNA, the CDR3 is TGTGCCAGCAGCTTGTGGTCAGATAATTCACCCCTCCACTTT. It translates to CASSLWSDNSPLHF.

A word on this clone: A junction end diverges from the germline sequence, so it may reflect a read error. The CDR3 sequence is CASSLSGTSHVF. DNA of the CDR3: TGTGCCAGCAGTTTATCCGGGACTAGTCACGTTTTT. The chain is built from TRBV28 and TRBJ2-3, with 8 bases lining up with TRBD2. CDR1 and CDR2 (germline): MDHEN, SYDVKM. The CDR3 is 12 amino acids.

V and J are TRBV4-3 and TRBJ1-5; D unclear. The V gene lost 0 bases and the J gene lost 4 bases, with 7 bases spanning the gap. Germline values: CDR1 LGHNA, CDR2 YSLEER. The CDR3 covers 14 residues. The CDR3 sequence: CASSQEPRNQPQHF. The DNA for the CDR3 is TGCGCCAGCAGCCAAGAGCCGAGAAATCAGCCCCAGCATTTT.

CDR3 in DNA: TGTGCCAGCAGCCCCTGGGCGGGGGGCCACGAGCAGTACTTC. This translates into CASSPWAGGHEQYF. The V gene is TRBV7-9, the J gene TRBJ2-7, with 8 bases fitting TRBD2. V was pared by 5 bases and J by 5 bases, with 8 bases of the junction left unmatched. The CDR3 covers 14 residues. Looked up from germline, CDR1 is SEHNR and CDR2 is FQNEAQ (reference sequence).

The V gene is TRBV4-3, the J gene TRBJ1-2; tentative D call: TRBD1 (5 bases). The CDR3 totals 12 residues. Per the germline V gene, CDR1 is LGHNA and CDR2 is YSLEER. The V end lost 3 bases, the J end lost 7 bases, and 9 bases lay between the germline ends. The CDR3 sequence: CASSQGQGGYTF. In nucleotides, the CDR3 is TGCGCCAGCAGCCAGGGGCAAGGTGGCTACACCTTC.

The chain uses TRBV7-9 and TRBJ1-3; D uncertain. The ends were cut back, 5 bases at V and 0 bases at J, with 11 bases in the middle. Looked up from germline, CDR1 is SEHNR and CDR2 is FQNEAQ (reference sequence). The CDR3 runs 15 residues. CDR3 protein: CASSLYPLSGNTIYF. The CDR3 DNA sequence: TGTGCCAGCAGCCTTTACCCCCTCTCTGGAAACACCATATATTTT. Supplemented by reference TRBV7-9 and TRBJ1-3, the full variable domain reads DTGVSQNPRHKITKRGQNVTFRCDPISEHNRLYWYRQTLGQGPEFLTYFQNEAQLEKSRLLSDRFSAERPKGSFSTLEIQRTEQGDSAMYLCASSLYPLSGNTIYFGEGSWLTVV.

The gene calls are TRBV9 and TRBJ1-4; D uncertain. The CDR3 length is 14 residues. The V end lost 4 bases, the J end lost 11 bases, and 18 bases lay between the germline ends. Looked up from germline, CDR1 is SGDLS and CDR2 is YYNGEE. CDR3 sequence: CASSRRLDQGKLFF. In DNA form, the CDR3 reads TGTGCCAGCAGCCGTCGGCTGGACCAAGGGAAACTGTTTTTT.

On this clone: Germline is not matched at one junction end, which may reflect a read error. The gene calls are TRBV5-6 and TRBJ1-2; D possibly corresponds to TRBD1 (5 bases). The CDR3 is made up of 12 amino acids. Germline CDR1 is SGHDT and CDR2 is YYEEEE. Here the CDR3 DNA reads TGTGCCAGCAGCTCGGGGCTAGGGACGACCTTCTTC. As protein: CASSSGLGTTFF.

The genes are TRBV4-1 and TRBJ1-2, with D possibly being TRBD1 (5 bases). V was clipped by 0 bases and J by 2 bases, with 10 bases between them. Germline V gene data show CDR1 as MGHRA and CDR2 as YSYEKL. This CDR3 region has 15 residues. The CDR3 DNA reads as TGCGCCAGCAGCCAAGAGGGGGGACCGAACTATGGCTACACCTTC. Translated, it gives CASSQEGGPNYGYTF.

This clone was counted between two and nine times. The CDR3 loop reads CASSHRTGRPLHF. The DNA for the CDR3 is TGCGCCAGCAGCCATCGGACAGGGAGGCCCCTCCACTTT. V usage is TRBV4-1 and J usage is TRBJ1-6, with 8 bases matching TRBD1. After removal of 3 bases from V and 13 bases from J, the junction contained 5 bases not matched to a gene. The CDR3 sequence is 13 residues long. Germline values: CDR1 MGHRA, CDR2 YSYEKL.